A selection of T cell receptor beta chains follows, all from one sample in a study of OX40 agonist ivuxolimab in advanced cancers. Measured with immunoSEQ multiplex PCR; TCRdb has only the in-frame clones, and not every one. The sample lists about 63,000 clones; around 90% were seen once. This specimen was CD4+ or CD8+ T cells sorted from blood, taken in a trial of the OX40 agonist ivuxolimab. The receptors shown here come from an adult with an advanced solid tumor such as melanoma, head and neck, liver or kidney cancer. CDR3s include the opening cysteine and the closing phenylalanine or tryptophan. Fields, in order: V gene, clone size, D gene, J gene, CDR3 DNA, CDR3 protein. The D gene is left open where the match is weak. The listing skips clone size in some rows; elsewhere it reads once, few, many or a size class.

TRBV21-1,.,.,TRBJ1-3,TGTGCCAGCAGCAAGGATTCAGGTGAGTCTGGAAACACCATATATTTT,CASSKDSGESGNTIYF
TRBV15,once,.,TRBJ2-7,TGTGCCACCACTCGAGGGGGGGGCTTGAAGGAGCAGTACTTC,CATTRGGGLKEQYF
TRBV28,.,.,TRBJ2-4,TGTGCCAGCAGTTTACCCCAAAACATTCAGTACTTC,CASSLPQNIQYF
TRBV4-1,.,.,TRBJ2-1,TGCGCCAGCAGGCGGGGCCTGGGCTACAATGAGCAGTTCTTC,CASRRGLGYNEQFF
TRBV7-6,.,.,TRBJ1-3,TGTGCCAGCAGCTTAGCTGGGGGCTTTGGAAACACCATATATTTT,CASSLAGGFGNTIYF
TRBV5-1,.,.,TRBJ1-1,TGCGCCAGCAGCTTTACGGCGGGCACTGAAGCTTTCTTT,CASSFTAGTEAFF
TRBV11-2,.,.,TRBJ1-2,TGTGCCAGCAGCTCACCAACATTGGGGGGTAACTATGGCTACACCTTC,CASSSPTLGGNYGYTF
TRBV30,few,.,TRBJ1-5,TGTGCCTGGAGTGTTGGGGGTTTTGAGCCCCAGCATTTT,CAWSVGGFEPQHF
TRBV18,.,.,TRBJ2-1,TGTGCCAGCTCGAGGACCGCGAACAATGAGCAGTTCTTC,CASSRTANNEQFF
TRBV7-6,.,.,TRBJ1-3,TGTGCCAGCAGCTTGGGTCCACATAACTCTGGAAACACCATATATTTT,CASSLGPHNSGNTIYF
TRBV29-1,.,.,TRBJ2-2,TGCAGCGTCCAAGAGGGCACCGGGGAGCTGTTTTTT,CSVQEGTGELFF
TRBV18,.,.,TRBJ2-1,TGTGCCAGCTCACCCTATGGGAAGGAGCAGTTCTTC,CASSPYGKEQFF
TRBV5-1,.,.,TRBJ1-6,TGCGCCAGCAGCGAGGGTGGACCGAATTCACCCCTCCACTTT,CASSEGGPNSPLHF
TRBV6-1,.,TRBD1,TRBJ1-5,TGTGCCAGCTACCGGCAGGGGGACAATCAGCCCCAGCATTTT,CASYRQGDNQPQHF
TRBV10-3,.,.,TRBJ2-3,TGTGCCATCAAGGGAGACGGGGGCACAGATACGCAGTATTTT,CAIKGDGGTDTQYF
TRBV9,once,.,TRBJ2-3,TGTGCCAGCAGCGTGGGACAGGCGGGGGGTGAGGGTACGCAGTATTTT,CASSVGQAGGEGTQYF
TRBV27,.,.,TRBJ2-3,TGTGCCAGCGGTACGGGAATACTAAGCACAGATACGCAGTATTTT,CASGTGILSTDTQYF
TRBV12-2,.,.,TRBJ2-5,TGTGCAAGTCGCTTAGTAGCGGGACAGGGGCGAGAAGAGACCCAGTACTTC,CASRLVAGQGREETQYF
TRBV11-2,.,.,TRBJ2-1,TGTGCCAGCAGCTCTCGACTGGGCTCCTACAATGAGCAGTTCTTC,CASSSRLGSYNEQFF
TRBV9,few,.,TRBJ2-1,TGTGCCAGCACTGGGGCTAGACGAGACAATGAGCAGTTCTTC,CASTGARRDNEQFF
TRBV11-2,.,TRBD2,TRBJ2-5,TGTGCCAGCAGCTTAGGGACTAGCGGGGGGGAGACCCAGTACTTC,CASSLGTSGGETQYF
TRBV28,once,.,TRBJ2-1,TGTGCCAGCAGTCCCTACACGACAGGGAGGAATGAGCAGTTCTTC,CASSPYTTGRNEQFF
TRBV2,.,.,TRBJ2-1,TGTGCCAGCAGCTACCGACACTACAATGAGCAGTTCTTC,CASSYRHYNEQFF
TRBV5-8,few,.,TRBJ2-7,TGTGCCAGCAACTGGGAGGGGGGTTCCTACGAGCAGTACTTC,CASNWEGGSYEQYF
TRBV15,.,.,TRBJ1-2,TGTGCCACCAGCAGTCGTCAGGGAAATTATGGGGGCTACACCTTC,CATSSRQGNYGGYTF
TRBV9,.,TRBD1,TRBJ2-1,TGTGCCAGCAGCGTCGGGACAGGGGGCAGGAATGAGCAGTTCTTC,CASSVGTGGRNEQFF
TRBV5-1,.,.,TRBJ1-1,TGCGCCACCCGAGAGGGGGGGAACACTGAAGCTTTCTTT,CATREGGNTEAFF
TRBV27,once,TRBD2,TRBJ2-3,TGTGCCAGCAGTTTATCGCGAGCGGGAGGGCTCACAGATACGCAGTATTTT,CASSLSRAGGLTDTQYF
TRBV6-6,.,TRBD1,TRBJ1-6,TGTGCCAGCAGTTACGCCGGGACAGGGGATTTTTCACCCCTCCACTTT,CASSYAGTGDFSPLHF
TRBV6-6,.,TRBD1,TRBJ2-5,TGTGCCAGCAGTCCAGGGACAGGGGGTTTAGAAGAGACCCAGTACTTC,CASSPGTGGLEETQYF
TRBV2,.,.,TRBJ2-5,TGTGCCAGTAAACCCCTTCCAGGCGTCGCGCAGACCCAGTACTTC,CASKPLPGVAQTQYF
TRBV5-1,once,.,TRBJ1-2,TGCGCCAGCAGCTTGGCGGGAATAGGGGACGGCTACACCTTC,CASSLAGIGDGYTF
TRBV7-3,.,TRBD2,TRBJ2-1,TGTGCCAGCAGCTTAACGAACTCCCGGCGGGAGAGGAATGAGCAGTTCTTC,CASSLTNSRRERNEQFF
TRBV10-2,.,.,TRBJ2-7,TGCGCCAGCAGTGGGGGTAGCGTCACCTACGAGCAGTACTTC,CASSGGSVTYEQYF
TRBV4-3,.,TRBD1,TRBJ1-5,TGCGCCAGCAGCCAAGATCTAAGGGACAGGACGAATCAGCCCCAGCATTTT,CASSQDLRDRTNQPQHF
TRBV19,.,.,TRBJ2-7,TGTGCCAGTAGTGATACTGGGACCCAGAGGGACGAGCAGTACTTC,CASSDTGTQRDEQYF
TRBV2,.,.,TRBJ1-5,TGTGCCAGCAGGGGGAATGTTATCAATCAGCCCCAGCATTTT,CASRGNVINQPQHF
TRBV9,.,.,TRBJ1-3,TGTGCCAGCAGCCCTGTCGGACAGCCTGGAAACACCATATATTTT,CASSPVGQPGNTIYF
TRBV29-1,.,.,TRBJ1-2,TGCAGCGTTGAGGGGTTGACCAGCTATGGCTACACCTTC,CSVEGLTSYGYTF
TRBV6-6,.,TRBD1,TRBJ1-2,TGTGCCAGCATCTCAACCCAGGACAGGGGCTATGATGGCTACACCTTC,CASISTQDRGYDGYTF
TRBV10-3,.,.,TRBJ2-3,TGTGCCATCAGAGGGGGTCTAAGCACAGATACGCAGTATTTT,CAIRGGLSTDTQYF
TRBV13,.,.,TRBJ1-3,TGTGCCAGCAGCGCCCCTAGCGGGGCAAACACCATATATTTT,CASSAPSGANTIYF
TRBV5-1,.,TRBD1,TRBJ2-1,TGCGCCAGCAGCTCTACTCCGGGACAGGGGGCCCGCGAGCAGTTCTTC,CASSSTPGQGAREQFF
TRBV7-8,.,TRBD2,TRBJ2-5,TGTGCCAGCAGCTTGAGACTAGCGGGTCTCCAAGAGACCCAGTACTTC,CASSLRLAGLQETQYF
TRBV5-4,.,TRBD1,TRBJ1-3,TGTGCCAGCAGCTTGGCCCCCGCAGGGGGCGTTACTGGAAACACCATATATTTT,CASSLAPAGGVTGNTIYF
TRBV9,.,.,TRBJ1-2,TGTGCCAGCAGCGTAGGACCGGCCGGATTAGGCTACACCTTC,CASSVGPAGLGYTF
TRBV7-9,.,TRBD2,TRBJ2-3,TGTGCCAGCAGCCCACACAACCTAGCGGGAGTCATAGATACGCAGTATTTT,CASSPHNLAGVIDTQYF
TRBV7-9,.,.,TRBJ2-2,TGTGCCAGCCACACCTATCCGAACACCGGGGAGCTGTTTTTT,CASHTYPNTGELFF